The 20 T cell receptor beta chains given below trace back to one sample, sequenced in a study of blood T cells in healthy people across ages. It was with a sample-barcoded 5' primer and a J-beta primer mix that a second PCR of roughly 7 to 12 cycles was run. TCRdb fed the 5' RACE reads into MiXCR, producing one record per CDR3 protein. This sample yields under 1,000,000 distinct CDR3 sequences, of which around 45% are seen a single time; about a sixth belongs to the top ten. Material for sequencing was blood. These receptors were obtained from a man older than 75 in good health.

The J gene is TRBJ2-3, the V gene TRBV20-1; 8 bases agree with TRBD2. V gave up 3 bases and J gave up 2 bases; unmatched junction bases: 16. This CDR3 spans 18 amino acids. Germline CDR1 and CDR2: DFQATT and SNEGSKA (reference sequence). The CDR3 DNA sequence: TGCAGTGCTAGCACTCTACTGGGTAGCGGGGAGTACACAGATACGCAGTATTTT. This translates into CSASTLLGSGEYTDTQYF.

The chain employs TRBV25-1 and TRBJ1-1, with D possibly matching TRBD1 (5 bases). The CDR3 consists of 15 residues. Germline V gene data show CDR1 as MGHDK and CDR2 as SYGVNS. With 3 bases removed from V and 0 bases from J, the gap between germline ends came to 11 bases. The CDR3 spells CASSEGGRLNTEAFF. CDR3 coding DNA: TGTGCCAGCAGTGAGGGGGGACGGCTGAACACTGAAGCTTTCTTT.

The CDR3 is CASSLDMPGELFF. As DNA, the CDR3 is TGTGCCAGCAGCCTCGACATGCCCGGGGAGCTGTTTTTT. The chain links TRBV11-3 to TRBJ2-2; D is uncertain. CDR3 length: 13 residues. The V gene lost 5 bases and the J gene lost 6 bases, with 10 bases spanning the gap. Germline V gives CDR1 SGHNT, CDR2 YENEEA.

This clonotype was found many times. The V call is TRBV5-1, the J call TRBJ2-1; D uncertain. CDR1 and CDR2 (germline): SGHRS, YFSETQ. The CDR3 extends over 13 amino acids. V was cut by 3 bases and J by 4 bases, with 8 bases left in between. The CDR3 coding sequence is TGCGCCAGCAGCTCCCCTAGTTACAATGAGCAGTTCTTC. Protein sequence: CASSSPSYNEQFF.

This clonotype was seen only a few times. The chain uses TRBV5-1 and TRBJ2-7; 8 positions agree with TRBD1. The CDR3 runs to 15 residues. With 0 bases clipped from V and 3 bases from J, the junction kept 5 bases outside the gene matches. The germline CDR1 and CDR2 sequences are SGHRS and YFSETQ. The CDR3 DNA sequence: TGCGCCAGCAGCTTGGGGACAGGGAGCTTCTACGAGCAGTACTTC. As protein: CASSLGTGSFYEQYF. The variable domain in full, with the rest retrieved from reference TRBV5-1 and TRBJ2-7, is KAGVTQTPRYLIKTRGQQVTLSCSPISGHRSVSWYQQTPGQGLQFLFEYFSETQRNKGNFPGRFSGRQFSNSRSEMNVSTLELGDSALYLCASSLGTGSFYEQYFGPGTRLTVT.

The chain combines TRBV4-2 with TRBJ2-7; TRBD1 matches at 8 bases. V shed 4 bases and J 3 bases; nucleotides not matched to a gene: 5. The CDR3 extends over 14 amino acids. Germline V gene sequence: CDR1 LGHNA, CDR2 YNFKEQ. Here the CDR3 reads CASSLLGQDYEQYF. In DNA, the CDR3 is TGTGCCAGCAGCCTCTTGGGACAGGACTACGAGCAGTACTTC.

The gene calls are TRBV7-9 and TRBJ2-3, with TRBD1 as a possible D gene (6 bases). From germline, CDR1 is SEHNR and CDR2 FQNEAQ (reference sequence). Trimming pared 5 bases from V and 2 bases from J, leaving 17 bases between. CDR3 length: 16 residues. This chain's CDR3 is CASSPRQAWDTDTQYF. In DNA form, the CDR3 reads TGTGCCAGCAGCCCGAGACAGGCGTGGGACACAGATACGCAGTATTTT.

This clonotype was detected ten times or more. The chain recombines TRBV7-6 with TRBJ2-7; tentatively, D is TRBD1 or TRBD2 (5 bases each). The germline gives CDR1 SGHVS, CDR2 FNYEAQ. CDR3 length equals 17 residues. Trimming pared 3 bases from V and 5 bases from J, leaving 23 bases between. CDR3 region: CASSLGVGVGAGNEQYF. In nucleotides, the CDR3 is TGTGCCAGCAGCTTGGGGGTTGGAGTGGGTGCAGGCAACGAGCAGTACTTC.

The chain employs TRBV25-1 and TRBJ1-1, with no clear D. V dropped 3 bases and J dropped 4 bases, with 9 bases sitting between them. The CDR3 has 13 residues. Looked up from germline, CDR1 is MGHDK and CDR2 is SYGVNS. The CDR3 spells CASSERSPTEAFF. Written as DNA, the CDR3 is TGTGCCAGCAGTGAGCGGAGTCCCACTGAAGCTTTCTTT.

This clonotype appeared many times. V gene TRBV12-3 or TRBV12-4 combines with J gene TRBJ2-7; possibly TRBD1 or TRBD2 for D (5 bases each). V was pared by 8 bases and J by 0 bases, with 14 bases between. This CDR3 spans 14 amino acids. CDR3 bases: TGTGCCAGCCGTCTGAGGGGCCCCTCCTACGAGCAGTACTTC. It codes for CASRLRGPSYEQYF.

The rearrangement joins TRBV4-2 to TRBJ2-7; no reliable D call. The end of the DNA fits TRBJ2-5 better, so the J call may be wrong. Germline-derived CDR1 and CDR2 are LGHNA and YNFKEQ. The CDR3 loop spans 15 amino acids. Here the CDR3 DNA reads TGTGCCAGCAGCCAAGTTGAGGATTTGACGAAGACCCAGTACTTC. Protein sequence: CASSQVEDLTKTQYF.

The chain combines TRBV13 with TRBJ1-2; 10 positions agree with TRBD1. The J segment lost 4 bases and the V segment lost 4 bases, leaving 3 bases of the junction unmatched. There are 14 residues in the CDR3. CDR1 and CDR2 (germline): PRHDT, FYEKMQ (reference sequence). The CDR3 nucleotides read TGTGCCAGCAGCTCCAGGGACAGGGGCTATGGCTACACCTTC. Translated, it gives CASSSRDRGYGYTF.

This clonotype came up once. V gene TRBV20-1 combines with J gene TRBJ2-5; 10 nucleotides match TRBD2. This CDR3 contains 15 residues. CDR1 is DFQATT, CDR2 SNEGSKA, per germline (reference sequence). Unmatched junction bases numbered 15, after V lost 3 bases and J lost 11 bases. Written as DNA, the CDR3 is TGCAGTGCTAGGGCCCTAGCGGGAGTTGGCAATGAGCAGTACTTC. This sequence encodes CSARALAGVGNEQYF.

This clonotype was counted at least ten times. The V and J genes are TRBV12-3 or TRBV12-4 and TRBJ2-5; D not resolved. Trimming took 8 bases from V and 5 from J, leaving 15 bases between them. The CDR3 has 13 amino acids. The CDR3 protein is CASSRRPGETQYF. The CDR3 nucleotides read TGTGCCAGCTCCAGGCGCCCTGGGGAGACCCAGTACTTC.

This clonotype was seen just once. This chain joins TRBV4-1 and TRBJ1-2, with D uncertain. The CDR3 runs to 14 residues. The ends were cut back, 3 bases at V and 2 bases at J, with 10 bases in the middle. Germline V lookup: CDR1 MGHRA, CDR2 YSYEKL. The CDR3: CASSQAGGNYGYTF. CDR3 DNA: TGCGCCAGCAGCCAGGCGGGCGGAAACTATGGCTACACCTTC.

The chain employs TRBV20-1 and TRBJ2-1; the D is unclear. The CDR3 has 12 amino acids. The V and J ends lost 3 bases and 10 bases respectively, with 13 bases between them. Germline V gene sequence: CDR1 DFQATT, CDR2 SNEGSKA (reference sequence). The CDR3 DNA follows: TGCAGTGCTAGGTCCGGAACGAGAGAGCAGTTCTTC. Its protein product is CSARSGTREQFF.

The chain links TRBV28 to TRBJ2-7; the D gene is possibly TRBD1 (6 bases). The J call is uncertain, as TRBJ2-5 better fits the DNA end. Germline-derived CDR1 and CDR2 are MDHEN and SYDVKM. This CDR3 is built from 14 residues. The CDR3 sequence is CASSLETGIETQYF. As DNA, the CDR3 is TGTGCCAGCAGTTTGGAAACAGGGATAGAGACCCAGTACTTC.

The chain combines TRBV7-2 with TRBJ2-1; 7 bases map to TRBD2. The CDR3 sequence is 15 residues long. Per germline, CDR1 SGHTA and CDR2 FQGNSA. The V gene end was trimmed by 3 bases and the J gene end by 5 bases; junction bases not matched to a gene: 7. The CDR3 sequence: CASSLSGLTDNEQFF. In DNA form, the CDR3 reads TGTGCCAGCAGCTTGTCGGGACTAACAGACAATGAGCAGTTCTTC.

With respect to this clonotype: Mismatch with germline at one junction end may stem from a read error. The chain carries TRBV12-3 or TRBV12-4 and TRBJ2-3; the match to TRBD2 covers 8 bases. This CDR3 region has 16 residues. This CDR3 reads CAGSPGTRASTDTQYF. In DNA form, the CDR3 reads TGTGCCGGCAGTCCAGGGACTAGGGCTAGCACGGATACGCAGTATTTT.

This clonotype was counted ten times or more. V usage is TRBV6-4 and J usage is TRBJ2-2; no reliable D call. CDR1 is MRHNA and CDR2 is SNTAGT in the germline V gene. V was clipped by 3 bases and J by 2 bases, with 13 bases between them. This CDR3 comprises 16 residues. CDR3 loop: CASSESMYTNTGELFF. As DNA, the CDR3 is TGTGCCAGCAGTGAATCCATGTACACCAACACCGGGGAGCTGTTTTTT.